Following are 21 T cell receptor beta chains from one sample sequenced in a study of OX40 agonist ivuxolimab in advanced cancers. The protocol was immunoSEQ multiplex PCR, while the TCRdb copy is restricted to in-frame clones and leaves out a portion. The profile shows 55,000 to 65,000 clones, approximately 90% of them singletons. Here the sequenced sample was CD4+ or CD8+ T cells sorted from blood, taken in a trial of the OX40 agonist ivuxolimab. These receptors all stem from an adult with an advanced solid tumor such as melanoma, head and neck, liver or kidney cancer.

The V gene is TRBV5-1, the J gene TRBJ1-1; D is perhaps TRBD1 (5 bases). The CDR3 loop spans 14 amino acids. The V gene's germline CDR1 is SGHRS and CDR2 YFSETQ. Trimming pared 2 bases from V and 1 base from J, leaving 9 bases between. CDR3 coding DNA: TGCGCCAGCAGCTTATTGGGGGAGAACACTGAAGCTTTCTTT. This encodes CASSLLGENTEAFF.

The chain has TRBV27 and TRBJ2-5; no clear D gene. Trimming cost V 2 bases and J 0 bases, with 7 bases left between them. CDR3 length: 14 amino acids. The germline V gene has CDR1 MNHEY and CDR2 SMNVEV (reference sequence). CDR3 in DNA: TGTGCCAGCAGTTTACTTGGGAACCAAGAGACCCAGTACTTC. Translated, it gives CASSLLGNQETQYF.

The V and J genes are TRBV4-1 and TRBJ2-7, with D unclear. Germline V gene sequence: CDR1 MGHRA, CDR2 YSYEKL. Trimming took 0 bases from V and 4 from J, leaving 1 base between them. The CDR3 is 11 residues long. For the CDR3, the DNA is TGCGCCAGCAGCCAAGATTACGAGCAGTACTTC. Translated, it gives CASSQDYEQYF.

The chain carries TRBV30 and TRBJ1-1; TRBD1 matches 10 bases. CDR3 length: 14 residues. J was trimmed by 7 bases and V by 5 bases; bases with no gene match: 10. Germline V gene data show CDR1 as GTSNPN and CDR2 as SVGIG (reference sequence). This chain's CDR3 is CAWETIGTGVEAFF. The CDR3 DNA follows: TGTGCCTGGGAAACCATCGGGACAGGGGTTGAAGCTTTCTTT.

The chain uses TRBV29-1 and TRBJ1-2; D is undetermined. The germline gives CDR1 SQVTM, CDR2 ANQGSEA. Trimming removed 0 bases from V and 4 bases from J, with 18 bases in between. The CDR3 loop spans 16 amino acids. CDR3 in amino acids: CSVEDWAEGEGYGYTF. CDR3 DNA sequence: TGCAGCGTTGAAGACTGGGCGGAGGGTGAGGGCTATGGCTACACCTTC.

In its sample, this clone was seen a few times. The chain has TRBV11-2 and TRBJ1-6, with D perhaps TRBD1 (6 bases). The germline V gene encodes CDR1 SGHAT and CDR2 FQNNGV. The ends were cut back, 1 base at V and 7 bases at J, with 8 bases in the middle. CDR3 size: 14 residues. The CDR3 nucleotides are TGTGCCAGCAGCTTAGGGGACACGAATTCACCCCTCCACTTT. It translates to CASSLGDTNSPLHF.

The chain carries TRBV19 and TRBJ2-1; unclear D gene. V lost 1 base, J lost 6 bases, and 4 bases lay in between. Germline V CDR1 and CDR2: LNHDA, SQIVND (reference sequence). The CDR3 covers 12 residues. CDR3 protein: CASSIGANEQFF. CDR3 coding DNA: TGTGCCAGTAGTATAGGGGCCAATGAGCAGTTCTTC.

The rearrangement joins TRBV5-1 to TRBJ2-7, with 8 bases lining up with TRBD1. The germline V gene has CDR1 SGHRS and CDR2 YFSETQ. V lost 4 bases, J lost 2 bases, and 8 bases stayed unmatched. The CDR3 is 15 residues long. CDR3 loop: CASSVGTGITYEQYF. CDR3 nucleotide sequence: TGCGCCAGCAGCGTAGGGACAGGTATTACCTACGAGCAGTACTTC. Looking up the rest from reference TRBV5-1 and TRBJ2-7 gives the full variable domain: KAGVTQTPRYLIKTRGQQVTLSCSPISGHRSVSWYQQTPGQGLQFLFEYFSETQRNKGNFPGRFSGRQFSNSRSEMNVSTLELGDSALYLCASSVGTGITYEQYFGPGTRLTVT.

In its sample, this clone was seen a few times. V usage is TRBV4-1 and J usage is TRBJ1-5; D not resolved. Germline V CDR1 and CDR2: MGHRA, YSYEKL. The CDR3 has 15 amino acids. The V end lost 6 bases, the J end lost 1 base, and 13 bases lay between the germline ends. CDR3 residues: CASSTGVASNQPQHF. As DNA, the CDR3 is TGCGCCAGCAGTACCGGAGTAGCAAGCAATCAGCCCCAGCATTTT.

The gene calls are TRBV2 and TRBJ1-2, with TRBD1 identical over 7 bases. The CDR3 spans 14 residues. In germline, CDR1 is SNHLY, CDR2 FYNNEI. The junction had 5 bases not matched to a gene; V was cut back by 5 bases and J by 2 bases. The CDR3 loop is CASSSETGNYGYTF. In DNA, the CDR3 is TGTGCCAGCAGTTCAGAGACAGGGAACTATGGCTACACCTTC.

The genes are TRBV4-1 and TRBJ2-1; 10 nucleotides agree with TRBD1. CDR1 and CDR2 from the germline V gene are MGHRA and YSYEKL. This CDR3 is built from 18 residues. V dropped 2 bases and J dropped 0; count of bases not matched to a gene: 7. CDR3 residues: CASSQYFGQGDSYNEQFF. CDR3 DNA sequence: TGCGCCAGCAGCCAATATTTCGGACAGGGGGACTCCTACAATGAGCAGTTCTTC.

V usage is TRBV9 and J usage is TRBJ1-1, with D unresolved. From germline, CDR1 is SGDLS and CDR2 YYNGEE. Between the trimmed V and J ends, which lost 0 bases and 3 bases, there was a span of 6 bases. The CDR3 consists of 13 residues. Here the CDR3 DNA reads TGTGCCAGCAGCGTAGAAGTCCACACTGAAGCTTTCTTT. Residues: CASSVEVHTEAFF.

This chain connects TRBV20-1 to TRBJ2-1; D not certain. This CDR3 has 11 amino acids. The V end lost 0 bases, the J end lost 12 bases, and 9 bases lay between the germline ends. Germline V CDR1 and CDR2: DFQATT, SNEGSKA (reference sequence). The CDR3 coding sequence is TGCAGTGCTAGAGATGAAAATTGGCAGTTCTTC. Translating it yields CSARDENWQFF.

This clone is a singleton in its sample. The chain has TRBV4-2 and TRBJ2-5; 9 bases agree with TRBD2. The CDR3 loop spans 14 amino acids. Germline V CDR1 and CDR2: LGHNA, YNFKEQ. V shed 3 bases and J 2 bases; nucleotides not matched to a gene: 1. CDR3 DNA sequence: TGTGCCAGCAGCCACCTAGCGGGGCAAGAGACCCAGTACTTC. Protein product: CASSHLAGQETQYF.

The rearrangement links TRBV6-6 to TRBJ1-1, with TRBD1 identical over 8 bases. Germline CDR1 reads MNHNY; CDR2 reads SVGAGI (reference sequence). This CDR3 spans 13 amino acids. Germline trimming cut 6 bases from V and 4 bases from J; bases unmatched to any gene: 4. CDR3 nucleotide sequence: TGTGCCAGCAGATTGGGGACAGGCACTGAAGCTTTCTTT. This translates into CASRLGTGTEAFF.

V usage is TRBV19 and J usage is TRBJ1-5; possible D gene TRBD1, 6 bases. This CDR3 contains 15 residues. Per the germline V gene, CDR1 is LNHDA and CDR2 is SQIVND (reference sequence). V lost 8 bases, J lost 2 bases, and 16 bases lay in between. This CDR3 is CASQNREGGNQPQHF. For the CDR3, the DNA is TGTGCCAGTCAGAACAGGGAGGGTGGCAATCAGCCCCAGCATTTT. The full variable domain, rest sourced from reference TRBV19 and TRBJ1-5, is DGGITQSPKYLFRKEGQNVTLSCEQNLNHDAMYWYRQDPGQGLRLIYYSQIVNDFQKGDIAEGYSVSREKKESFPLTVTSAQKNPTAFYLCASQNREGGNQPQHFGDGTRLSIL.

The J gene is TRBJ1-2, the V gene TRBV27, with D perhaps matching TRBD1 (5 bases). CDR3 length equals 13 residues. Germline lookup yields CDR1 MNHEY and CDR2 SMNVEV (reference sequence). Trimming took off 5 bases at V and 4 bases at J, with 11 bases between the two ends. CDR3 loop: CASSPSQGYGYTF. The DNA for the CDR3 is TGTGCCAGCAGTCCTTCCCAGGGCTATGGCTACACCTTC.

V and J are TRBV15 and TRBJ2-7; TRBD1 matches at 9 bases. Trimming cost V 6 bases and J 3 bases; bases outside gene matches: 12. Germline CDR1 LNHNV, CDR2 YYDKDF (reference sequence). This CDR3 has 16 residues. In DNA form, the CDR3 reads TGTGCCACCAGTGACAGTACGGGACAGGGTTACTACGAGCAGTACTTC. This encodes CATSDSTGQGYYEQYF.

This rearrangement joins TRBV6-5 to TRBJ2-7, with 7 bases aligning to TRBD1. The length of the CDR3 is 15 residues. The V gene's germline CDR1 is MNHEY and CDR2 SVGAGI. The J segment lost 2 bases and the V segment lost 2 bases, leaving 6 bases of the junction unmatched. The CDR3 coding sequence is TGTGCCAGCAGTTACGGGCGAGGGGGCCCCTACGAGCAGTACTTC. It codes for CASSYGRGGPYEQYF.

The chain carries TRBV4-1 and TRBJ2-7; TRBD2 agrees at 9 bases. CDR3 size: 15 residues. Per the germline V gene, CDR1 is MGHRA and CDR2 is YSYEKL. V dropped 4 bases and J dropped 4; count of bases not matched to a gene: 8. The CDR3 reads CASSPTGTSRYEQYF. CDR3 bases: TGCGCCAGCAGCCCGACGGGGACTAGCCGATACGAGCAGTACTTC.

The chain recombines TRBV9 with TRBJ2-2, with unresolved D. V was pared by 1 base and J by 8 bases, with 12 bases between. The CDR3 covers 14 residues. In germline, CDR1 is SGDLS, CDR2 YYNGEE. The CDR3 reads CASSVPSRPGELFF. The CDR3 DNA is TGTGCCAGCAGCGTACCGTCTCGGCCTGGGGAGCTGTTTTTT.